This entry describes one T cell receptor (beta chain). Its specificity is not known. Profiling relied on immunoSEQ multiplex PCR, and the TCRdb table lists in-frame clones only, not all of them. The sample holds 2 million to 2.5 million clones, approximately 94% seen once. This sample is drawn from a study of shared clonotypes between healthy human individuals. Study information: A few men and two women, aged 18 to 49, were donors.

Study results and limitations: Deeper or shallower sequencing was expected to change how clonotypes are shared among donors. Limited genetic and exposure-history diversity came from having few donors.

The germline V and J ends were trimmed by 6 bases and 6 bases, with 15 bases remaining between them. The germline V gene encodes CDR1 SNHLY and CDR2 FYNNEI. The CDR3 contains 14 residues. This clonotype was obtained from a man aged 18 to 29 in good health. This chain connects TRBV2 to TRBJ1-5; D ambiguous. Sequenced sample: naive CD4+ T cells sorted from blood. Subset of the sample: CD45RA+ positively selected. CDR3 loop: CASRRDVEGQPQHF. The CDR3 nucleotides read TGTGCCAGCAGACGCGATGTCGAAGGTCAGCCCCAGCATTTT.